These 27 T cell receptor beta chains share one sample of origin, sequenced in a study of blood T cell repertoires in COVID-19. Profiled with immunoSEQ multiplex PCR; TCRdb holds only in-frame clones, not every one. The sample shows 200,000 to 300,000 clones, around 92% of them seen only once. Sequenced material: peripheral blood. The receptors here all came from a person aged 18-35 years with COVID-19, enrolled during active disease.

The CDR3 sequence: CASRPGTGLGNTIYF. The CDR3 DNA is TGTGCCAGCAGGCCCGGGACAGGGTTAGGAAACACCATATATTTT. The chain has TRBV2 and TRBJ1-3, with 9 bases that match TRBD1. Per the germline V gene, CDR1 is SNHLY and CDR2 is FYNNEI. With V trimmed by 6 bases and J by 4 bases, 7 bases remained unmatched. The CDR3 extends over 15 amino acids.

The chain has TRBV27 and TRBJ2-2, with TRBD1 identical over 8 bases. The V and J ends lost 6 bases and 9 bases, in that order; junction bases with no gene match: 3. The CDR3 is made up of 12 amino acids. Germline assignment: CDR1 MNHEY and CDR2 SMNVEV (reference sequence). The CDR3 reads CASRTGVRELFF. CDR3 nucleotides: TGTGCCAGCAGGACAGGGGTCCGGGAGCTGTTTTTT.

The chain has TRBV6-5 and TRBJ2-2, with D possibly TRBD2 on 5 matching bases. Germline V gene data show CDR1 as MNHEY and CDR2 as SVGAGI. The CDR3 runs 13 residues. V was pared by 9 bases and J by 1 base, with 9 bases between. The CDR3 bases are TGTGCCAGTCGGGGTGAGAACACCGGGGAGCTGTTTTTT. The encoded protein is CASRGENTGELFF.

V and J are TRBV14 and TRBJ1-5; D uncertain. CDR3 length equals 13 residues. The germline V gene encodes CDR1 SGHDN and CDR2 FVKESK. Trimming took off 4 bases at V and 5 bases at J, with 9 bases between the two ends. CDR3 protein: CASSRGSHQPQHF. For the CDR3, the DNA is TGTGCCAGCAGCCGAGGGTCCCATCAGCCCCAGCATTTT. The whole variable domain, remainder taken from reference TRBV14 and TRBJ1-5, is EAGVTQFPSHSVIEKGQTVTLRCDPISGHDNLYWYRRVMGKEIKFLLHFVKESKQDESGMPNNRFLAERTGGTYSTLKVQPAELEDSGVYFCASSRGSHQPQHFGDGTRLSIL.

This rearrangement joins TRBV4-1 to TRBJ1-6, with D possibly TRBD1 on 5 matching bases. This CDR3 has 15 amino acids. Between the trimmed V and J ends, which lost 4 bases and 7 bases, there was a span of 14 bases. CDR1 is MGHRA and CDR2 is YSYEKL in the germline V gene. CDR3 sequence: CASSPQVNQNSPLHF. The CDR3 nucleotides are TGCGCCAGCAGCCCACAGGTCAACCAAAATTCACCCCTCCACTTT.

This chain joins TRBV10-3 and TRBJ1-2; D uncertain. The CDR3 consists of 13 residues. The V gene lost 2 bases and the J gene lost 4 bases, with 8 bases spanning the gap. The V gene's germline CDR1 is ENHRY and CDR2 SYGVKD. In DNA form, the CDR3 reads TGTGCCATCAGTGAGACCACAGCCTATGGCTACACCTTC. Residues: CAISETTAYGYTF.

This chain connects TRBV11-2 to TRBJ2-3; possible D gene TRBD2, 6 bases. This CDR3 spans 15 amino acids. V lost 1 base to trimming and J lost 3 bases, with 11 bases between them. CDR1 is SGHAT, CDR2 FQNNGV, per germline. The CDR3 bases are TGTGCCAGCAGCTTAGTCGGGGGAGCGACAGATACGCAGTATTTT. It yields the protein CASSLVGGATDTQYF. Filled out from reference TRBV11-2 and TRBJ2-3, the complete variable domain reads EAGVAQSPRYKIIEKRQSVAFWCNPISGHATLYWYQQILGQGPKLLIQFQNNGVVDDSQLPKDRFSAERLKGVDSTLKIQPAKLEDSAVYLCASSLVGGATDTQYFGPGTRLTVL.

This clone was observed a handful of times. Within the sample, other DNA sequences also encode this same CDR3. The rearrangement joins TRBV9 to TRBJ1-2; D remains unclear. Germline lookup yields CDR1 SGDLS and CDR2 YYNGEE. V gave up 3 bases and J gave up 3 bases, with 3 bases separating them. The CDR3 sequence is 11 residues long. CDR3 DNA sequence: TGTGCCAGCAGCGCCTACTATGGCTACACCTTC. Its protein is CASSAYYGYTF.

The chain uses TRBV3-1 (or the pseudogene TRBV3-2) and TRBJ1-5; D is perhaps TRBD1 (6 bases). Germline V gene data show CDR1 as LGHDT and CDR2 as YNNKEL (reference sequence). The CDR3 sequence is 14 residues long. Trimming cost V 4 bases and J 3 bases, with 10 bases left between them. The CDR3, as DNA: TGTGCCAGCAGCCTGGGGACACTCAATCAGCCCCAGCATTTT. Protein: CASSLGTLNQPQHF.

V usage is TRBV7-9 and J usage is TRBJ2-7; D possibly corresponds to TRBD2 (5 bases). The CDR3 contains 15 residues. The V gene lost 7 bases and the J gene lost 4 bases, with 20 bases spanning the gap. The germline V gene has CDR1 SEHNR and CDR2 FQNEAQ (reference sequence). CDR3 sequence: CASTNRDSGLYEQYF. Here the CDR3 DNA reads TGTGCCAGCACGAACCGGGATTCCGGACTTTACGAGCAGTACTTC.

In nucleotides, the CDR3 is TGTGCCAGCAGCTCAACCGGGACAGGGGGCGCTGAGACCCAGTACTTC. Translated: CASSSTGTGGAETQYF. The genes are TRBV7-9 and TRBJ2-5; TRBD1 matches at 12 bases. This CDR3 region has 16 residues. CDR1 is SEHNR and CDR2 is FQNEAQ in the germline V gene (reference sequence). V shed 4 bases and J 5 bases; nucleotides not matched to a gene: 8.

This clone was observed a handful of times. The chain carries TRBV28 and TRBJ2-7, with TRBD1 identical over 9 bases. J was trimmed by 2 bases and V by 1 base; bases with no gene match: 6. From germline, CDR1 is MDHEN and CDR2 SYDVKM. The CDR3 runs to 16 residues. The CDR3 DNA sequence: TGTGCCAGCAGTTTATCCGGGACAGGGATCCCCTACGAGCAGTACTTC. Translated, it gives CASSLSGTGIPYEQYF.

This chain's CDR3 is CASSSSGNNEQFF. In DNA, the CDR3 is TGTGCCAGCAGTTCTAGCGGAAACAATGAGCAGTTCTTC. The V call is TRBV27, the J call TRBJ2-1, with 7 bases aligning to TRBD2. The CDR3 contains 13 residues. The V gene end was trimmed by 4 bases and the J gene end by 5 bases; junction bases not matched to a gene: 2. The V gene's germline CDR1 is MNHEY and CDR2 SMNVEV (reference sequence).

The chain couples TRBV6-5 to TRBJ1-5; possible D gene TRBD1, 6 bases. The CDR3 loop spans 15 amino acids. Germline V gene lookup returns CDR1 MNHEY and CDR2 SVGAGI. Trimming removed 0 bases from V and 4 bases from J, with 10 bases in between. In DNA, the CDR3 is TGTGCCAGCAGTTACTCGGGGGCCCTTAATCAGCCCCAGCATTTT. Protein product: CASSYSGALNQPQHF.

The chain has TRBV28 and TRBJ1-2, with D tentatively TRBD1 (5 bases). Germline V gene sequence: CDR1 MDHEN, CDR2 SYDVKM. V gave up 1 base and J gave up 10 bases, with 19 bases separating them. This CDR3 has 15 residues. The CDR3 DNA sequence: TGTGCCAGCAGTTTATACGGGGGAGTCCACCCTATCTACACCTTC. As protein: CASSLYGGVHPIYTF.

The V gene is TRBV18, the J gene TRBJ2-1; D is uncertain. V gave up 4 bases and J gave up 6 bases, with 13 bases separating them. This CDR3 has 14 amino acids. The V gene's germline CDR1 is KGHSH and CDR2 LQKENI. The CDR3 bases are TGTGCCAGCTCACGAATGGGCAAGACCAATGAGCAGTTCTTC. As protein: CASSRMGKTNEQFF.

V gene TRBV28 combines with J gene TRBJ2-7, with TRBD2 identical over 11 bases. Germline CDR1 MDHEN, CDR2 SYDVKM. V shed 4 bases, J shed 4 bases, and the junction held 3 bases outside the gene matches. CDR3 size: 14 residues. CDR3 sequence: CASSWGTSGYEQYF. CDR3 sequence (DNA): TGTGCCAGCAGTTGGGGGACTAGCGGTTACGAGCAGTACTTC.

CDR3 region: CAWGRGQETQYF. In nucleotides, the CDR3 is TGTGCCTGGGGCAGGGGCCAAGAGACCCAGTACTTC. The V call is TRBV30, the J call TRBJ2-5; perhaps TRBD1 as D (6 bases). Trimming cost V 5 bases and J 1 base, with 8 bases left between them. The CDR3 runs 12 residues. The germline V gene encodes CDR1 GTSNPN and CDR2 SVGIG (reference sequence).

This rearrangement joins TRBV7-3 to TRBJ1-1; 8 nucleotides line up with TRBD1. The CDR3 runs 13 residues. The trim removed 5 bases at V and 5 bases at J, leaving 4 bases unmatched. Per the germline V gene, CDR1 is SGHTA and CDR2 is FQGTGA. The CDR3 protein is CASSPQGGTEAFF. The DNA for the CDR3 is TGTGCCAGCAGCCCACAGGGGGGTACTGAAGCTTTCTTT. Complete variable domain (other parts from reference TRBV7-3 and TRBJ1-1): GAGVSQTPSNKVTEKGKYVELRCDPISGHTALYWYRQSLGQGPEFLIYFQGTGAADDSGLPNDRFFAVRPEGSVSTLKIQRTERGDSAVYLCASSPQGGTEAFFGQGTRLTVV.

This sequence joins TRBV2 and TRBJ2-6; D call uncertain. V lost 8 bases and J lost 2, with 7 bases in between. The germline CDR1 and CDR2 sequences are SNHLY and FYNNEI. The CDR3 loop spans 13 amino acids. In nucleotides, the CDR3 is TGTGCCAGCCTCCCGGCTGGGGCCAACGTCCTGACTTTC. The encoded protein is CASLPAGANVLTF.

The V and J genes are TRBV24-1 and TRBJ2-1, with TRBD1 matching over 7 bases. From germline, CDR1 is KGHDR and CDR2 SFDVKD. The CDR3 contains 16 residues. J lost 3 bases, V lost 3 bases, and 7 bases had no gene match. CDR3: CATSDTPRDSYNEQFF. DNA for the CDR3: TGTGCCACCAGTGATACTCCCCGGGACAGCTACAATGAGCAGTTCTTC.

J is TRBJ1-4 and V is TRBV5-4; D not certain. CDR3 size: 14 residues. Trimming took off 3 bases at V and 5 bases at J, with 11 bases between the two ends. Germline CDR1 reads SGHNT; CDR2 reads YYREEE (reference sequence). CDR3 loop: CASSSYAPNEKLFF. CDR3 nucleotide sequence: TGTGCCAGCAGCTCCTACGCCCCGAATGAAAAACTGTTTTTT.

The CDR3 DNA reads TGCAGTGCTAGTACCCCCGCCTCCAGCTCCTACAATGAGCAGTTCTTC. This sequence encodes CSASTPASSSYNEQFF. The V and J genes are TRBV20-1 and TRBJ2-1, with unresolved D. Trimming shortened V by 3 bases and J by 0 bases, and 15 bases separated the two germline ends. Germline loops: CDR1 DFQATT, CDR2 SNEGSKA (reference sequence). The CDR3 extends over 16 amino acids.

This chain joins TRBV6-7 and TRBJ2-7; TRBD1 aligns across 11 bases. TRBV6-7 is marked as an open reading frame, function uncertain. CDR3 size: 17 residues. Trimming at V came to 2 bases and at J to 3 bases, leaving 9 bases not matched to a gene. The CDR3 reads CASSYGTGGSSHYEQYF. Written as DNA, the CDR3 is TGTGCCAGCAGTTACGGGACAGGGGGTTCTTCCCACTACGAGCAGTACTTC.

This clone was observed a single time. The gene calls are TRBV21-1 and TRBJ1-5; no check of the table's D call, TRBD1, against the DNA was made. TRBV21-1 is an annotated pseudogene. The CDR3 spans 12 residues. The CDR3 loop is CATENRLRSQHF. The CDR3 DNA reads TGTGCCACAGAAAACAGGCTAAGGTCCCAGCATTTT.

This chain's CDR3 is CSTDRLTNYGYTF. The CDR3 nucleotides read TGCAGCACTGACAGACTCACTAACTATGGCTACACCTTC. The chain employs TRBV29-1 and TRBJ1-2; D might be TRBD1 (5 bases). Germline V gene lookup returns CDR1 SQVTM and CDR2 ANQGSEA. This CDR3 comprises 13 residues. V was cut by 8 bases and J by 0 bases, with 13 bases left in between.

The V call is TRBV25-1, the J call TRBJ1-3; D ambiguous. Per the germline V gene, CDR1 is MGHDK and CDR2 is SYGVNS. Trimming pared 3 bases from V and 1 base from J, leaving 10 bases between. The CDR3 spans 15 residues. The CDR3 sequence is CASSDSGGSGNTIYF. The CDR3 nucleotides are TGTGCCAGCAGTGACTCCGGCGGGTCTGGAAACACCATATATTTT.